A selection of T cell receptor beta chains follows, all from one sample in a study of blood T cell repertoires in COVID-19. TCRdb's table, derived via immunoSEQ multiplex PCR, lists solely in-frame clones and lacks some. The top ten clones hold 6.5% to 7.5% of a sample with about 70,000 clones, 83% of them seen once. The sequencing input was peripheral blood. The receptors originated from a young man with COVID-19, enrolled during active disease. Each CDR3 is given with its conserved first and last residue. A D gene is named only where the DNA matches it firmly. Rows may omit the clone size; those that give it use once, few, many or a size class.

v_call: TRBV7-2
d_call: .
clone_size: once
j_call: TRBJ2-1
cdr3_aa: CASSFLDPGEQFF
cdr3_nt: TGTGCCAGCAGCTTCTTGGACCCGGGGGAGCAGTTCTTC

v_call: TRBV10-3
d_call: TRBD2
clone_size: .
j_call: TRBJ2-5
cdr3_aa: CAISDLPGLAEQYQETQYF
cdr3_nt: TGTGCCATCAGTGATCTTCCGGGACTAGCGGAGCAGTACCAAGAGACCCAGTACTTC

v_call: TRBV7-2
d_call: .
clone_size: .
j_call: TRBJ1-2
cdr3_aa: CASSPSRDYGYTF
cdr3_nt: TGTGCCAGCAGCCCCTCTCGGGACTATGGCTACACCTTC

v_call: TRBV5-5
d_call: .
clone_size: .
j_call: TRBJ2-7
cdr3_aa: CASSLTGPYEQYF
cdr3_nt: TGTGCCAGCAGCTTGACAGGTCCCTACGAGCAGTACTTC

v_call: TRBV9
d_call: .
clone_size: .
j_call: TRBJ2-1
cdr3_aa: CASSPGPGDLRFF
cdr3_nt: TGTGCCAGCAGCCCAGGCCCCGGGGATTTGAGATTCTTC

v_call: TRBV30
d_call: .
clone_size: .
j_call: TRBJ1-5
cdr3_aa: CAWSVKGGQPQHF
cdr3_nt: TGTGCCTGGAGTGTAAAGGGAGGACAGCCCCAGCATTTT

v_call: TRBV12-2
d_call: .
clone_size: .
j_call: TRBJ2-5
cdr3_aa: CASHVLAGPQETQYF
cdr3_nt: TGTGCAAGTCATGTTCTAGCGGGACCTCAAGAGACCCAGTACTTC

v_call: TRBV6-1
d_call: .
clone_size: .
j_call: TRBJ1-2
cdr3_aa: CASSDGEGKLYEGYTF
cdr3_nt: TGTGCCAGCAGTGATGGGGAGGGCAAGCTTTACGAGGGCTACACCTTC

v_call: TRBV11-2
d_call: .
clone_size: .
j_call: TRBJ1-5
cdr3_aa: CASSPGRGGGRVSNQPQHF
cdr3_nt: TGTGCCAGCAGCCCTGGTCGGGGCGGGGGGCGCGTGAGCAATCAGCCCCAGCATTTT

v_call: TRBV10-3
d_call: .
clone_size: once
j_call: TRBJ1-5
cdr3_aa: CAISRGEVDQPQHF
cdr3_nt: TGTGCCATCAGCCGGGGGGAAGTTGATCAGCCCCAGCATTTT

v_call: TRBV30
d_call: .
clone_size: .
j_call: TRBJ1-1
cdr3_aa: CAWRFGTEAFF
cdr3_nt: TGTGCCTGGAGGTTCGGCACTGAAGCTTTCTTT

v_call: TRBV24-1
d_call: .
clone_size: .
j_call: TRBJ2-3
cdr3_aa: CATSDFVRDTQYF
cdr3_nt: TGTGCCACCAGTGACTTTGTGCGAGATACGCAGTATTTT

v_call: TRBV27
d_call: .
clone_size: .
j_call: TRBJ2-7
cdr3_aa: CASSIGAAGPYEQYF
cdr3_nt: TGTGCCAGCAGCATTGGGGCAGCCGGGCCCTACGAGCAGTACTTC

v_call: TRBV5-1
d_call: TRBD2
clone_size: few
j_call: TRBJ2-2
cdr3_aa: CASSPGTSGKNGELFF
cdr3_nt: TGCGCCAGCAGCCCCGGGACTAGCGGGAAAAACGGGGAGCTGTTTTTT

v_call: TRBV6-5
d_call: .
clone_size: .
j_call: TRBJ1-1
cdr3_aa: CASKRLNTEAFF
cdr3_nt: TGTGCCAGCAAGAGATTGAACACTGAAGCTTTCTTT

v_call: TRBV9
d_call: .
clone_size: .
j_call: TRBJ2-1
cdr3_aa: CASSVEQSYNEQFF
cdr3_nt: TGTGCCAGCAGCGTAGAGCAATCCTACAATGAGCAGTTCTTC

v_call: TRBV10-3
d_call: .
clone_size: .
j_call: TRBJ1-1
cdr3_aa: CAISETVVNTEAFF
cdr3_nt: TGTGCCATCAGTGAGACAGTAGTGAACACTGAAGCTTTCTTT

v_call: TRBV19
d_call: .
clone_size: .
j_call: TRBJ1-1
cdr3_aa: CVGGRGTEAFF
cdr3_nt: TGTGTCGGAGGGAGGGGCACTGAAGCTTTCTTT

v_call: TRBV19
d_call: TRBD2
clone_size: .
j_call: TRBJ2-2
cdr3_aa: CASSIGTSGSPGELFF
cdr3_nt: TGTGCCAGTAGTATAGGGACTAGCGGGAGCCCCGGGGAGCTGTTTTTT

v_call: TRBV29-1
d_call: TRBD2
clone_size: .
j_call: TRBJ2-1
cdr3_aa: CSVREAGYNEQFF
cdr3_nt: TGCAGCGTGCGGGAGGCCGGGTACAATGAGCAGTTCTTC

v_call: TRBV28
d_call: .
clone_size: .
j_call: TRBJ1-4
cdr3_aa: CASRFEGLANEKLFF
cdr3_nt: TGTGCCAGCAGATTCGAGGGTCTGGCTAATGAAAAACTGTTTTTT

v_call: TRBV23-1
d_call: .
clone_size: .
j_call: TRBJ2-7
cdr3_aa: CASTIARVIPAYEQYF
cdr3_nt: TGCGCCAGCACTATAGCTCGGGTTATTCCGGCCTACGAGCAGTACTTC

v_call: TRBV13
d_call: .
clone_size: .
j_call: TRBJ1-1
cdr3_aa: CASSPQGGGTEAFF
cdr3_nt: TGTGCCAGCAGCCCTCAGGGAGGGGGAACTGAAGCTTTCTTT

v_call: TRBV28
d_call: .
clone_size: .
j_call: TRBJ2-1
cdr3_aa: CASSPSRHEQFF
cdr3_nt: TGTGCCAGCAGTCCTAGCAGGCATGAGCAGTTCTTC

v_call: TRBV11-2
d_call: .
clone_size: .
j_call: TRBJ1-4
cdr3_aa: CASSVTGEKLFF
cdr3_nt: TGTGCCAGCAGCGTCACAGGCGAAAAACTGTTTTTT

v_call: TRBV6-2/TRBV6-3
d_call: TRBD1
clone_size: .
j_call: TRBJ2-5
cdr3_aa: CASSPGQTYQETQYF
cdr3_nt: TGTGCCAGCAGCCCGGGACAGACGTACCAAGAGACCCAGTACTTC

v_call: TRBV2
d_call: .
clone_size: .
j_call: TRBJ1-3
cdr3_aa: CASSDRGLDTIYF
cdr3_nt: TGTGCCAGCAGTGATAGAGGGCTTGACACCATATATTTT

v_call: TRBV7-6
d_call: TRBD1
clone_size: .
j_call: TRBJ2-5
cdr3_aa: CASSLGGLGGDGSETQYF
cdr3_nt: TGTGCCAGCAGCTTAGGAGGTTTAGGGGGCGATGGCTCGGAGACCCAGTACTTC

v_call: TRBV9
d_call: TRBD2
clone_size: .
j_call: TRBJ2-1
cdr3_aa: CASSGGTSGGSSYNEQFF
cdr3_nt: TGTGCCAGCAGTGGGGGGACTAGCGGAGGGAGCTCCTACAATGAGCAGTTCTTC

v_call: TRBV27
d_call: .
clone_size: .
j_call: TRBJ1-2
cdr3_aa: CASTPLTGGYGYTF
cdr3_nt: TGTGCCAGCACCCCCCTGACAGGCGGGTATGGCTACACCTTC

v_call: TRBV2
d_call: .
clone_size: .
j_call: TRBJ1-2
cdr3_aa: CASSGKGDYGYTF
cdr3_nt: TGTGCCAGCAGTGGCAAAGGGGACTATGGCTACACCTTC

v_call: TRBV7-2
d_call: TRBD2
clone_size: once
j_call: TRBJ2-7
cdr3_aa: CASSLEGTSGTTYEQYF
cdr3_nt: TGTGCCAGCAGCTTAGAAGGGACTAGCGGGACCACCTACGAGCAGTACTTC

v_call: TRBV7-7
d_call: .
clone_size: .
j_call: TRBJ2-5
cdr3_aa: CASSPDFSGTQYF
cdr3_nt: TGTGCTAGCAGCCCGGACTTTTCGGGGACCCAGTACTTC

v_call: TRBV6-4
d_call: TRBD2
clone_size: few
j_call: TRBJ2-3
cdr3_aa: CASSDRLAGGPDTQYF
cdr3_nt: TGTGCCAGCAGTGACCGGCTAGCGGGAGGGCCAGATACGCAGTATTTT

v_call: TRBV28
d_call: TRBD1
clone_size: .
j_call: TRBJ2-2
cdr3_aa: CASSFRGRRSGELFF
cdr3_nt: TGTGCCAGCAGTTTCAGGGGGCGCAGGTCCGGGGAGCTGTTTTTT

v_call: TRBV27
d_call: TRBD1
clone_size: .
j_call: TRBJ1-2
cdr3_aa: CASSLTGVGGYTF
cdr3_nt: TGTGCCAGCAGTTTGACAGGGGTCGGCGGCTACACCTTC

v_call: TRBV7-9
d_call: TRBD1
clone_size: few
j_call: TRBJ2-2
cdr3_aa: CASRPDRGNTGELFF
cdr3_nt: TGTGCCAGCAGACCCGACAGGGGGAACACCGGGGAGCTGTTTTTT

v_call: TRBV11-1
d_call: .
clone_size: .
j_call: TRBJ2-3
cdr3_aa: CASSLGRFSTDTQYF
cdr3_nt: TGTGCCAGCAGCTTAGGGCGGTTTTCCACAGATACGCAGTATTTT

v_call: TRBV28
d_call: .
clone_size: .
j_call: TRBJ2-4
cdr3_aa: CASSFVANIQYF
cdr3_nt: TGTGCCAGCAGTTTTGTGGCAAACATTCAGTACTTC

v_call: TRBV20-1
d_call: .
clone_size: .
j_call: TRBJ1-2
cdr3_aa: CSARVRVETF
cdr3_nt: TGCAGTGCTAGGGTCCGGGTCGAGACCTTC

v_call: TRBV5-1
d_call: .
clone_size: .
j_call: TRBJ2-5
cdr3_aa: CASSLREQETQYF
cdr3_nt: TGCGCCAGCAGCTTGCGCGAACAAGAGACCCAGTACTTC

v_call: TRBV12-3/TRBV12-4
d_call: TRBD2
clone_size: .
j_call: TRBJ2-5
cdr3_aa: CASSGLVETQYF
cdr3_nt: TGTGCCAGCAGTGGACTAGTTGAGACCCAGTACTTC

v_call: TRBV5-1
d_call: .
clone_size: once
j_call: TRBJ1-1
cdr3_aa: CASSLGVVRGTEAFF
cdr3_nt: TGCGCCAGCAGCTTGGGGGTCGTAAGAGGCACTGAAGCTTTCTTT

v_call: TRBV27
d_call: TRBD2
clone_size: .
j_call: TRBJ2-7
cdr3_aa: CASSPGTSRYYEQYF
cdr3_nt: TGTGCCAGCAGTCCCGGGACTAGCAGATACTACGAGCAGTACTTC

v_call: TRBV29-1
d_call: .
clone_size: few
j_call: TRBJ2-7
cdr3_aa: CSPAGYEQYF
cdr3_nt: TGCAGCCCGGCGGGCTACGAGCAGTACTTC

v_call: TRBV30
d_call: .
clone_size: .
j_call: TRBJ1-4
cdr3_aa: CAWSGQEEPEKLFF
cdr3_nt: TGTGCCTGGAGTGGACAGGAAGAACCGGAAAAACTGTTTTTT

v_call: TRBV21-1
d_call: .
clone_size: .
j_call: TRBJ1-1
cdr3_aa: CASSKGFRLMNTEAFF
cdr3_nt: TGTGCCAGCAGCAAAGGGTTTAGACTTATGAACACTGAAGCTTTCTTT

v_call: TRBV7-2
d_call: TRBD2
clone_size: .
j_call: TRBJ2-2
cdr3_aa: CASSRGGRGTANTGELFF
cdr3_nt: TGTGCCAGCAGCCGCGGCGGGCGGGGGACCGCGAACACCGGGGAGCTGTTTTTT

v_call: TRBV30
d_call: TRBD2
clone_size: .
j_call: TRBJ2-3
cdr3_aa: CAWSVGLAGSTDTQYF
cdr3_nt: TGTGCCTGGAGTGTAGGACTAGCGGGTAGCACAGATACGCAGTATTTT

v_call: TRBV2
d_call: TRBD2
clone_size: .
j_call: TRBJ2-7
cdr3_aa: CATGREVGEQYF
cdr3_nt: TGTGCCACCGGACGGGAGGTTGGCGAGCAGTACTTC

v_call: TRBV11-2
d_call: .
clone_size: .
j_call: TRBJ2-7
cdr3_aa: CASSSLSGLWWEQYF
cdr3_nt: TGTGCCAGCAGCTCTCTCTCGGGACTCTGGTGGGAGCAGTACTTC

v_call: TRBV19
d_call: TRBD1
clone_size: .
j_call: TRBJ1-2
cdr3_aa: CASSAWGQDNYGYTF
cdr3_nt: TGTGCCAGTAGTGCATGGGGACAGGATAACTATGGCTACACCTTC

v_call: TRBV5-4
d_call: .
clone_size: .
j_call: TRBJ1-5
cdr3_aa: CASSLNQGDGQPQHF
cdr3_nt: TGTGCCAGCAGCTTGAACCAGGGCGATGGTCAGCCCCAGCATTTT

v_call: TRBV28
d_call: .
clone_size: few
j_call: TRBJ1-4
cdr3_aa: CASSSGTNEKLFF
cdr3_nt: TGTGCCAGCAGTTCGGGAACTAATGAAAAACTGTTTTTT

v_call: TRBV2
d_call: TRBD2
clone_size: once
j_call: TRBJ2-1
cdr3_aa: CASRPPGTTSYNEQFF
cdr3_nt: TGTGCCAGCAGACCCCCCGGGACTACCTCCTACAATGAGCAGTTCTTC

v_call: TRBV18
d_call: .
clone_size: few
j_call: TRBJ1-5
cdr3_aa: CASSPIGSQPQHF
cdr3_nt: TGTGCCAGCTCACCGATTGGGAGTCAGCCCCAGCATTTT